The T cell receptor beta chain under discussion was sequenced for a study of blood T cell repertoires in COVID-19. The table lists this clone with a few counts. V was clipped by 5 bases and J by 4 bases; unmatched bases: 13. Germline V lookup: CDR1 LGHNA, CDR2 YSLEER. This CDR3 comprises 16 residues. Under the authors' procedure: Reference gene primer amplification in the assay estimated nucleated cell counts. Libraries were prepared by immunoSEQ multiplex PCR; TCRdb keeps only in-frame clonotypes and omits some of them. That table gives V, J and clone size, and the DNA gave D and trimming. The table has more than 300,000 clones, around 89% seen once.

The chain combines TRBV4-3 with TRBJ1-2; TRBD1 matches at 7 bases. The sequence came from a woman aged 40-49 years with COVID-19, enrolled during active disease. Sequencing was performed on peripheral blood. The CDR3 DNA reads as TGCGCCAGCAGCAGGGGGAGAGGGGGCTTCGGCTATGGCTACACCTTC. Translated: CASSRGRGGFGYGYTF.